Below, one T cell receptor (beta chain) is given with its context. Its antigen is as yet unknown. This same CDR3 is encoded by further DNA sequences in the sample. This specimen belongs to a study of shared clonotypes between healthy human individuals. Study-level findings and limits: The study found about 5% of naive CD4 clonotypes shared across four donors.

V was clipped by 5 bases and J by 7 bases, with 14 bases between them. The CDR3 length is 13 residues. The germline gives CDR1 SGHTA, CDR2 FQGNSA. The table came from immunoSEQ multiplex PCR; TCRdb's copy has only in-frame clones and leaves some out. This sample has 800,000 to 1,200,000 clones, with approximately 80% found just once. Sequencing used memory CD4+ T cells from PBMCs. Sample subset: CD45RA-negative fraction. The receptor's source is a man between 18 and 29 years old in good health. Some clones in this sample may be carry-over from other donors' samples. The V gene is TRBV7-2, the J gene TRBJ1-2; possible D gene TRBD1, 6 bases. CDR3 coding DNA: TGTGCCAGCAGCAGAACAGGGACGGGTGGCTACACCTTC. It is translated as CASSRTGTGGYTF.